These T cell receptor beta chains were read from a single sample in a study of OX40 agonist ivuxolimab in advanced cancers. The assay was immunoSEQ multiplex PCR, and TCRdb's table has in-frame clones only and misses some. The sample has around 15,000 clones; more than 70% are singletons. Sequences were derived from CD4+ or CD8+ T cells sorted from blood, sampled in a trial of the OX40 agonist ivuxolimab. The origin of the receptors is an adult with an advanced solid tumor such as melanoma, head and neck, liver or kidney cancer. Both conserved end residues are part of each CDR3. The D gene is left open where the match is weak. The size entry is marked missing in some rows and otherwise reads once, few, many or a size class.

j_call	d_call	clone_size	v_call	cdr3_nt	cdr3_aa
TRBJ1-2	.	.	TRBV7-2	TGTGCCAGCAGTAAGGGGGGCCGCAACGGCTATGGCTACACCTTC	CASSKGGRNGYGYTF
TRBJ2-7	TRBD1	.	TRBV10-2	TGCGCCAGCAGATACAGGGGGAACTACGAGCAGTACTTC	CASRYRGNYEQYF
TRBJ2-3	.	.	TRBV10-1	TGCGCCAGCAGTGAGTCGAGGCGGAGCAGCACAGATACGCAGTATTTT	CASSESRRSSTDTQYF
TRBJ2-3	TRBD2	.	TRBV2	TGTGCCAGCAGTGCCTGGCGGGGGGCCACAGATACGCAGTATTTT	CASSAWRGATDTQYF
TRBJ1-2	.	once	TRBV6-5	TGTGCCACAAGGGTCGGCTATGGCTACACCTTC	CATRVGYGYTF
TRBJ2-5	TRBD1	.	TRBV5-1	TGCGCCACCACAACCGGCATGACAGGGGGACAAGAGACCCAGTACTTC	CATTTGMTGGQETQYF
TRBJ2-2	TRBD2	.	TRBV10-3	TGTGCCATCGGGACTAGCGGGGGGTCGGCGAACACCGGGGAGCTGTTTTTT	CAIGTSGGSANTGELFF
TRBJ1-3	.	.	TRBV6-6	TGTGCCAGCAGTTCTGGTTTTGGAAACACCATATATTTT	CASSSGFGNTIYF
TRBJ1-5	TRBD1	once	TRBV6-1	TGTGCCAGCAGTGGGGCCTCAGGGGGGGCTTACAATCAGCCCCAGCATTTT	CASSGASGGAYNQPQHF
TRBJ1-6	.	.	TRBV7-3	TGTGCCAGCAGCTTAACCCGGAGTACACCCCTCCACTTT	CASSLTRSTPLHF
TRBJ1-2	.	.	TRBV5-1	TGCGCCAGCAGCTTTCAAGTAGACTATGGCTACACCTTC	CASSFQVDYGYTF
TRBJ2-2	.	.	TRBV19	TGTGCCAGTAGTGCAGGGACTCTAAACACCGGGGAGCTGTTTTTT	CASSAGTLNTGELFF
TRBJ2-7	.	.	TRBV6-5	TGTGCCAGCAGTTACTCTTTGGGCAGATATAGCGAGCAGTACTTC	CASSYSLGRYSEQYF
TRBJ1-2	TRBD1	.	TRBV6-5	TGTGCCAGCAGTAGGGACAGAACTAACTATGGCTACACCTTC	CASSRDRTNYGYTF
TRBJ2-5	.	.	TRBV11-3	TGTGCCAGCAGCTTAGTAGACGCAGGGTGTAGAGAGACCCAGTACTTC	CASSLVDAGCRETQYF
TRBJ2-5	.	.	TRBV6-5	TGTGCCAGCTCCCAGCTGGAGACCCAGTACTTC	CASSQLETQYF
TRBJ2-3	.	.	TRBV7-5	TGTGTCAGAAGCCCGTCCTCCCGGGAAACAGATACGCAGTATTTT	CVRSPSSRETDTQYF
TRBJ2-6	.	once	TRBV18	TGTGCCAGCTCCGTTAGTTGGGGAGGCGCTGGGGCCAACGTCCTGACTTTC	CASSVSWGGAGANVLTF
TRBJ2-7	TRBD1	.	TRBV10-1	TGCGCCAGCTCCCCAGGACAGGGGCTCCACGAGCAGTACTTC	CASSPGQGLHEQYF
TRBJ1-4	.	.	TRBV18	TGTGCCAGCTCACCGCTAAGGAATAATGAAAAACTGTTTTTT	CASSPLRNNEKLFF
TRBJ1-5	.	.	TRBV19	TGTGCCAGTAGCGGCCCGGGTAATCAGCCCCAGCATTTT	CASSGPGNQPQHF
TRBJ1-2	.	.	TRBV7-8	TGTGCCGTTGGAGCAGGACCTAACTATGGCTACACCTTC	CAVGAGPNYGYTF
TRBJ2-5	.	few	TRBV5-1	TGCGCCAGCAGCGGGGACACCCAAGAGACCCAGTACTTC	CASSGDTQETQYF
TRBJ2-3	.	once	TRBV11-3	TGTGCCAGCAGCCGGGGACGGAGTGCAGATACGCAGTATTTT	CASSRGRSADTQYF
TRBJ2-7	.	.	TRBV9	TGTGCCAGCAGCGCCGGGACAACTAGCGTCTACGAGCAGTACTTC	CASSAGTTSVYEQYF
TRBJ2-6	.	.	TRBV2	TGTGCCAGCAGTGAAAGGGACTCTGGGGCCAACGTCCTGACTTTC	CASSERDSGANVLTF
TRBJ1-2	.	.	TRBV5-1	TGCGCCAGCAGCGAAGAAATGGCAGGGATCTATGGCTACACCTTC	CASSEEMAGIYGYTF
TRBJ2-1	.	.	TRBV19	TGTGCCAGTAGTATAGCTACCCACAATGAGCAGTTCTTC	CASSIATHNEQFF
TRBJ2-1	.	few	TRBV11-2	TGTGCCAGCAGCTTTACTAGCACTGAGCAGTTCTTC	CASSFTSTEQFF
TRBJ2-7	TRBD2	.	TRBV14	TGTGCCAGCAGCCAAGCACTAGCGGGGCCGGGGGAGCAGTACTTC	CASSQALAGPGEQYF
TRBJ2-7	TRBD2	.	TRBV10-2	TGCGCCAGCAAAGTCGCTAGCGGGTCCTACGAGCAGTACTTC	CASKVASGSYEQYF
TRBJ2-3	TRBD2	once	TRBV5-1	TGCGCCAGCAGGCGGGAGGTTTTAGATACGCAGTATTTT	CASRREVLDTQYF
TRBJ2-7	.	few	TRBV6-5	TGTGCCAGCAGTTACCGACAGACGCCCTACTACGAGCAGTACTTC	CASSYRQTPYYEQYF
TRBJ1-5	.	.	TRBV6-1	TGTGCCAGCAGTGATAGGGTGGATCCCCAGCATTTT	CASSDRVDPQHF
TRBJ2-1	TRBD1	.	TRBV27	TGTGCCAGCAGTTCCGCCGGGACAGGGGGCCTTGAGCAGTTCTTC	CASSSAGTGGLEQFF
TRBJ2-4	.	.	TRBV19	TGTGCCAGTGCCGGGGGAAACATTCAGTACTTC	CASAGGNIQYF
TRBJ2-7	TRBD2	.	TRBV6-5	TGTGCCAGCAGTTCCCCGCAGCGGGGGGGATACGAGCAGTACTTC	CASSSPQRGGYEQYF
TRBJ1-1	TRBD1	.	TRBV11-2	TGTGCCAGCAGCTGGAATGGACAGGGCGAGGCTTTCTTT	CASSWNGQGEAFF
TRBJ1-1	TRBD1	.	TRBV5-5	TGTGCCAGCAGCCCCGGGGACAGTCGAACTGAAGCTTTCTTT	CASSPGDSRTEAFF
TRBJ2-5	.	.	TRBV6-1	TGTGCCAGCAGCGGTTCTAGCAGAGAGACCCAGTACTTC	CASSGSSRETQYF
TRBJ2-2	TRBD2	.	TRBV11-3	TGTGCCAGCAGTAGGACTAGCGGGTCTACCACCGGGGAGCTGTTTTTT	CASSRTSGSTTGELFF
TRBJ2-3	.	.	TRBV27	TGTGCCAGCAGGTCGAGGGGGGCAGATACGCAGTATTTT	CASRSRGADTQYF
TRBJ2-3	.	few	TRBV10-1	TGCGCCAGGGGTATTCCTACTCTTGGGACAAATTTAGCAGATACGCAGTATTTT	CARGIPTLGTNLADTQYF
TRBJ1-4	.	.	TRBV5-5	TGTGCCAGCAGCTCCGCCCAGTTTATAAATGAAAAACTGTTTTTT	CASSSAQFINEKLFF
TRBJ1-2	.	.	TRBV5-3	TGTGCCAGAAGCCCGGGGCCGGAATTCAATGGCTACACCTTC	CARSPGPEFNGYTF
TRBJ2-7	TRBD2	.	TRBV6-5	TGTGCCACCCGGGAGGACGGATACTACGAGCAGTACTTC	CATREDGYYEQYF